This T cell receptor beta chain was sequenced during a study of T cells after yellow fever vaccination. Germline V gene sequence: CDR1 SGHTA, CDR2 FQGNSA. This CDR3 has 14 amino acids. With 4 bases removed from V and 4 bases from J, the gap between germline ends came to 10 bases. This clonotype was picked up a small number of times. In TCRdb, the 5' RACE reads were re-called with MiXCR into one record per CDR3 protein. The table has approximately 330,000 distinct CDR3 sequences, 4.1% seen once; the top ten hold 20% to 25%. This TCR came from a man in his late teens or twenties who received the YFV17D yellow fever vaccine. The sequencing used PBMCs, collected 5 days after the yellow fever booster vaccination. The V gene is TRBV7-2, the J gene TRBJ2-2; D remains ambiguous. The CDR3 coding sequence is TGTGCCAGCAGCTCCCGGGCAGGCACCGGGGAGCTGTTTTTT. This codes for CASSSRAGTGELFF.